The clone carrying this TCR beta chain has a handful of counts. Its antigen remains unidentified. From RNA transcripts, TCR beta CDR3 regions were amplified. The TCR CDR3 first-round RT-PCR relied on the HTBI primer set. MiXCR was run by TCRdb on the multiplex PCR reads, yielding one entry per CDR3 protein. The sample carries roughly 500,000 distinct CDR3 sequences, around 13% recorded once. The source of the sample is a study of T cells in Graves' hyperthyroidism and ophthalmopathy. Broader study findings: Most thyroid clonotypes with frequency above 0.001 were detected in blood.

Germline V gene data show CDR1 as SGHRS and CDR2 as YFSETQ. Trimming took 7 bases from V and 1 from J; bases not matched to a gene: 5. This CDR3 has 14 amino acids. Each patient was aged 18 to 65 and had newly diagnosed hyperthyroidism of under 2 months' duration. The TCR sequence derives from a woman in her 30s with Graves' hyperthyroidism that later progressed to Graves' ophthalmopathy. The chain couples TRBV5-1 to TRBJ2-5; 9 bases line up with TRBD1. Sequences were obtained from blood. For the CDR3, the DNA is TGCGCCAGCCGGACAGGGGCGTCCCAAGAGACCCAGTACTTC. Its translation: CASRTGASQETQYF.